The next 23 T cell receptor beta chains were all read from a single sample in a study of early T cells in non-severe SARS-CoV-2 infection. Each CDR3 protein is one row after TCRdb ran MiXCR on the 5' RACE reads. The sample consists of around 60,000 distinct CDR3 sequences, roughly 18% of them appearing once. Sequencing was performed on whole blood, taken at baseline. These receptors were obtained from an adult who was a healthcare worker with PCR-confirmed SARS-CoV-2 infection or an uninfected control (not recorded which).

Ten or more counts support this clonotype. The chain links TRBV2 to TRBJ2-7, with TRBD1 matching over 7 bases. V was pared by 7 bases and J by 1 base, with 7 bases of the junction left unmatched. This CDR3 is built from 14 residues. The germline gives CDR1 SNHLY, CDR2 FYNNEI. The CDR3 nucleotides read TGTGCCAGCAAGGAGCAGGGGGTATCCTACGAGCAGTACTTC. Residues: CASKEQGVSYEQYF.

J is TRBJ1-2 and V is TRBV20-1; D unclear. The CDR3 has 15 residues. Germline CDR1 DFQATT, CDR2 SNEGSKA (reference sequence). Deletions cut 5 bases from V and 1 base from J, with 17 bases between. Here the CDR3 DNA reads TGCAGTGCTCTCAAGGCGGGGTTGGATAACTATGGCTACACCTTC. Translated: CSALKAGLDNYGYTF.

This clonotype was seen a handful of times. The V call is TRBV6-5, the J call TRBJ2-7; D call uncertain. CDR3 size: 15 residues. Trimming removed 0 bases at V and 2 bases at J, with 11 bases between. Germline CDR1 and CDR2: MNHEY and SVGAGI. The CDR3 DNA follows: TGTGCCAGCAGTTACTCGTACTATCAAACCTACGAGCAGTACTTC. Encoded protein: CASSYSYYQTYEQYF.

The CDR3 region is CSARGQTGPYGYTF. The CDR3 DNA reads TGCAGTGCTAGAGGGCAAACTGGCCCCTATGGCTACACCTTC. The chain combines TRBV20-1 with TRBJ1-2; no clear D. This CDR3 comprises 14 residues. CDR1 and CDR2 from the germline V gene are DFQATT and SNEGSKA (reference sequence). The V and J ends lost 1 base and 4 bases respectively, with 13 bases between them.

The chain is built from TRBV2 and TRBJ2-4; D ambiguous. The germline CDR1 and CDR2 sequences are SNHLY and FYNNEI. This CDR3 region has 14 residues. The V end lost 2 bases, the J end lost 3 bases, and 8 bases lay between the germline ends. The CDR3: CASSESSIKNIQYF. The CDR3 DNA reads TGTGCCAGCAGTGAATCCAGTATCAAAAACATTCAGTACTTC. Variable domain in full (rest from reference TRBV2 and TRBJ2-4): EPEVTQTPSHQVTQMGQEVILRCVPISNHLYFYWYRQILGQKVEFLVSFYNNEISEKSEIFDDQFSVERPDGSNFTLKIRSTKLEDSAMYFCASSESSIKNIQYFGAGTRLSVL.

V and J are TRBV29-1 and TRBJ2-1; 7 bases are a match to TRBD2. This CDR3 comprises 12 residues. Germline CDR1 and CDR2: SQVTM and ANQGSEA. The J segment lost 7 bases and the V segment lost 4 bases, leaving 4 bases of the junction unmatched. In DNA form, the CDR3 reads TGCAGCGTTGTACGGGAGGTTAATGAGCAGTTCTTC. It translates to CSVVREVNEQFF.

The CDR3 spells CASSLRTVADEQFF. The CDR3 nucleotides are TGCGCCAGCAGCCTAAGGACAGTTGCAGATGAGCAGTTCTTC. This sequence joins TRBV5-1 and TRBJ2-1; D is perhaps TRBD1 (6 bases). The CDR3 extends over 14 amino acids. V lost 4 bases and J 8 bases, leaving 16 bases between the germline ends. Per germline, CDR1 SGHRS and CDR2 YFSETQ.

V and J are TRBV30 and TRBJ2-2; D may correspond to TRBD1 or TRBD2 (6 bases each). The V and J ends lost 1 base and 2 bases respectively, with 17 bases between them. The CDR3 consists of 17 residues. Germline-derived CDR1 and CDR2 are GTSNPN and SVGIG (reference sequence). Here the CDR3 DNA reads TGTGCCTGGAGTGCCATCTTTGGGGGGCTTAACACCGGGGAGCTGTTTTTT. Its translation: CAWSAIFGGLNTGELFF. The full variable domain, completed using reference TRBV30 and TRBJ2-2, is SQTIHQWPATLVQPVGSPLSLECTVEGTSNPNLYWYRQAAGRGLQLLFYSVGIGQISSEVPQNLSASRPQDRQFILSSKKLLLSDSGFYLCAWSAIFGGLNTGELFFGEGSRLTVL.

This chain joins TRBV21-1 and TRBJ2-2. TRBV21-1 constitutes a pseudogene. The length of the CDR3 is 15 residues. The CDR3 DNA reads as TGTGCCAGCAGCAAACGGTCTACCTACACCGGGGAGCTGTTTTTT. The encoded protein is CASSKRSTYTGELFF.

This clonotype has a handful of counts. The chain is built from TRBV5-1 and TRBJ2-7; 7 nucleotides align to TRBD1. Germline V gene data show CDR1 as SGHRS and CDR2 as YFSETQ. The CDR3 covers 14 residues. J was trimmed by 1 base and V by 0 bases; bases with no gene match: 1. CDR3 nucleotide sequence: TGCGCCAGCAGCTTGGACAGGGGATCCTACGAGCAGTACTTC. This sequence encodes CASSLDRGSYEQYF. Looking up the rest from reference TRBV5-1 and TRBJ2-7 gives the full variable domain: KAGVTQTPRYLIKTRGQQVTLSCSPISGHRSVSWYQQTPGQGLQFLFEYFSETQRNKGNFPGRFSGRQFSNSRSEMNVSTLELGDSALYLCASSLDRGSYEQYFGPGTRLTVT.

The rearrangement links TRBV20-1 to TRBJ2-3; D is undetermined. The CDR3 sequence is 12 residues long. V lost 7 bases, J lost 2 bases, and 10 bases lay in between. The germline gives CDR1 DFQATT, CDR2 SNEGSKA (reference sequence). CDR3 sequence reads: CSGTESTDTQYF. In nucleotides, the CDR3 is TGCAGTGGTACGGAATCCACAGATACGCAGTATTTT.

This clonotype turned up a few times. V and J are TRBV27 and TRBJ2-2; TRBD1 might be the D (5 bases). The CDR3 has 15 amino acids. The germline V gene encodes CDR1 MNHEY and CDR2 SMNVEV (reference sequence). V dropped 3 bases and J dropped 5 bases, with 13 bases sitting between them. The CDR3 region has the DNA TGTGCCAGCAGTTTGGGGCGGTTCGGGACCGGGGAGCTGTTTTTT. Translating gives CASSLGRFGTGELFF.

The chain carries TRBV27 and TRBJ1-1; weak D call: TRBD1 (6 bases). This CDR3 contains 15 residues. The germline CDR1 and CDR2 sequences are MNHEY and SMNVEV (reference sequence). The ends were cut back, 4 bases at V and 4 bases at J, with 16 bases in the middle. The CDR3 is CASSSHAGQSTEAFF. Written as DNA, the CDR3 is TGTGCCAGCAGTTCGCACGCCGGACAGAGCACTGAAGCTTTCTTT.

The V gene is TRBV19, the J gene TRBJ2-2, with 7 bases lining up with TRBD2. CDR1 and CDR2 (germline): LNHDA, SQIVND (reference sequence). Germline trimming cut 3 bases from V and 0 bases from J; bases unmatched to any gene: 4. This CDR3 region has 16 residues. CDR3 nucleotide sequence: TGTGCCAGTAGTATCGCCAGCGGGGCGAACACCGGGGAGCTGTTTTTT. Translating it yields CASSIASGANTGELFF.

This clonotype was observed many times. The CDR3 loop is CASTPGQVGVTSLFF. DNA for the CDR3: TGTGCCTCCACACCGGGACAGGTGGGGGTGACGTCACTGTTTTTT. V usage is TRBV30 and J usage is TRBJ1-4, with TRBD1 identical over 8 bases. V lost 7 bases to trimming and J lost 13 bases; unmatched junction nucleotides: 20. This CDR3 has 15 residues. The V gene's germline CDR1 is GTSNPN and CDR2 SVGIG (reference sequence).

The chain combines TRBV18 with TRBJ1-5, with 8 bases aligning to TRBD1. With V trimmed by 3 bases and J by 7 bases, 2 bases remained unmatched. CDR1 and CDR2 (germline): KGHSH, LQKENI. The CDR3 contains 13 residues. This CDR3 reads CASSPDRDQPQHF. Written as DNA, the CDR3 is TGTGCCAGCTCACCGGACAGGGACCAGCCCCAGCATTTT. Full variable domain (outside the CDR3, taken from reference TRBV18 and TRBJ1-5): NAGVMQNPRHLVRRRGQEARLRCSPMKGHSHVYWYRQLPEEGLKFMVYLQKENIIDESGMPKERFSAEFPKEGPSILRIQQVVRGDSAAYFCASSPDRDQPQHFGDGTRLSIL.

The sample holds a few counts of this clonotype. The CDR3 coding sequence is TGTGCCTGGACTCCAGTGGGAAAGGTGGAGACCCAGTACTTC. The encoded protein is CAWTPVGKVETQYF. V is TRBV30 and J is TRBJ2-5; no clear D. Looked up from germline, CDR1 is GTSNPN and CDR2 is SVGIG (reference sequence). Trimming removed 4 bases at V and 5 bases at J, with 17 bases between. The CDR3 is 14 amino acids.

The chain combines TRBV30 with TRBJ1-1; D ambiguous. Germline assignment: CDR1 GTSNPN and CDR2 SVGIG (reference sequence). This CDR3 contains 15 residues. V lost 0 bases, J lost 0 bases, and 11 bases lay in between. CDR3 residues: CAWSVPAGMNTEAFF. CDR3 nucleotides: TGTGCCTGGAGTGTACCAGCAGGTATGAACACTGAAGCTTTCTTT.

This clonotype was counted ten times or more. The genes are TRBV9 and TRBJ1-4; TRBD1 agrees at 11 bases. CDR1 SGDLS and CDR2 YYNGEE come from the germline V gene. Unmatched junction bases numbered 3, after V lost 4 bases and J lost 7 bases. The CDR3 contains 14 residues. CDR3 DNA sequence: TGTGCCAGCAGCACCGGGACAGGGGGTGAAAAACTGTTTTTT. It specifies CASSTGTGGEKLFF.

This clonotype was counted ten times or more. J is TRBJ2-3 and V is TRBV20-1; perhaps TRBD2 as D (6 bases). The CDR3 consists of 14 residues. Germline values: CDR1 DFQATT, CDR2 SNEGSKA (reference sequence). Trimming left V 4 bases short and J 0 bases short, with 11 bases between. The CDR3 loop is CSANGGASTDTQYF. The CDR3, as DNA: TGCAGTGCTAATGGCGGGGCCAGCACAGATACGCAGTATTTT.

The chain employs TRBV6-2 or TRBV6-3 and TRBJ1-1; 9 bases match TRBD1. Germline assignment: CDR1 MNHEY and CDR2 SVGEGT. After removal of 8 bases from V and 1 base from J, the junction contained 8 bases not matched to a gene. The CDR3 length is 15 residues. This CDR3 reads CASHGQGRSNTEAFF. The CDR3 DNA reads TGTGCCAGCCACGGACAGGGGCGATCGAACACTGAAGCTTTCTTT.

This clonotype was recorded many times. The chain is built from TRBV11-2 and TRBJ2-1; D may be TRBD2 (6 bases). V was shortened by 5 bases and J by 2 bases, with 19 bases between the two germline ends. The germline CDR1 and CDR2 sequences are SGHAT and FQNNGV. This CDR3 contains 17 residues. CDR3 nucleotide sequence: TGTGCCAGCAGCCGAGGGACTTGGGGGGTCCCCTACAATGAGCAGTTCTTC. Translated, it gives CASSRGTWGVPYNEQFF. The full variable domain, its missing parts supplied by reference TRBV11-2 and TRBJ2-1, is EAGVAQSPRYKIIEKRQSVAFWCNPISGHATLYWYQQILGQGPKLLIQFQNNGVVDDSQLPKDRFSAERLKGVDSTLKIQPAKLEDSAVYLCASSRGTWGVPYNEQFFGPGTRLTVL.

The chain combines TRBV28 with TRBJ1-1; weak D call: TRBD1 (5 bases). This CDR3 comprises 12 residues. Trimming removed 11 bases from V and 5 bases from J, with 15 bases in between. Germline loops: CDR1 MDHEN, CDR2 SYDVKM. Written as DNA, the CDR3 is TGTGCCGTGGATTGGGGGTCGACTGAAGCTTTCTTT. Its protein is CAVDWGSTEAFF.